These 9 T cell receptor beta chains were sequenced from one sample in a study of shared T cell receptors in the human thymus. Assay: immunoSEQ multiplex PCR; the TCRdb copy retains only in-frame clones and omits some. The sample holds 720,000 or so clones, roughly 85% seen once. This same sample was also part of a study on human thymus T cells.

Source material: thymocytes. The receptors were sampled from a girl under three years old with a congenital heart defect.

The chain joins TRBV12-5 to TRBJ2-3; TRBD1 aligns across 10 bases. V trimming: 3 bases; J trimming: 3 bases; junction bases outside the gene matches: 9. Germline V gene data show CDR1 as LGHNT and CDR2 as FRNRAP. The CDR3 has 17 residues. The CDR3 region is CASGFAPGDRGTDTQYF. The CDR3 coding sequence is TGTGCTAGTGGTTTCGCTCCCGGGGACAGGGGTACAGATACGCAGTATTTT.

The genes are TRBV5-1 and TRBJ2-7, with D tentatively TRBD1 (6 bases). Between the trimmed V and J ends, which lost 0 bases and 2 bases, there was a span of 18 bases. There are 17 residues in the CDR3. CDR1 is SGHRS and CDR2 is YFSETQ in the germline V gene. The CDR3 here is CASSLGLKSGVPYEQYF. The CDR3 DNA sequence: TGCGCCAGCAGCTTGGGGCTTAAATCAGGGGTTCCCTACGAGCAGTACTTC.

This rearrangement joins TRBV5-1 to TRBJ2-7, with D maybe TRBD1 (6 bases). Germline V gene sequence: CDR1 SGHRS, CDR2 YFSETQ. V lost 6 bases and J 8 bases, leaving 15 bases between the germline ends. This CDR3 is built from 12 residues. CDR3 residues: CASTDQQGQQYF. CDR3 bases: TGCGCCAGCACTGACCAACAGGGACAGCAGTACTTC.

V usage is TRBV6-5 and J usage is TRBJ1-2; weak D call: TRBD1 (5 bases). V lost 0 bases to trimming and J lost 8 bases, with 19 bases between them. Germline-derived CDR1 and CDR2 are MNHEY and SVGAGI. The CDR3 consists of 16 residues. CDR3 residues: CASSYSIGGGKRGYTF. Here the CDR3 DNA reads TGTGCCAGCAGTTACTCGATCGGTGGGGGGAAGAGAGGCTACACCTTC.

This sequence joins TRBV7-2 and TRBJ2-1, with 10 nucleotides matching TRBD1. The J segment lost 9 bases and the V segment lost 5 bases, leaving 13 bases of the junction unmatched. The CDR3 is 16 residues long. Germline V gives CDR1 SGHTA, CDR2 FQGNSA. CDR3 protein: CASSLRWDRGEGEQFF. CDR3 sequence (DNA): TGTGCCAGCAGCCTTCGATGGGACAGGGGAGAAGGTGAGCAGTTCTTC.

This chain joins TRBV5-1 and TRBJ2-3, with 11 bases aligning to TRBD2. The J segment lost 2 bases and the V segment lost 4 bases, leaving 9 bases of the junction unmatched. Germline CDR1 is SGHRS and CDR2 is YFSETQ. This CDR3 contains 17 residues. DNA of the CDR3: TGCGCCAGCAGCCCGAAAAGGACTAGCGGGTTCACAGATACGCAGTATTTT. This codes for CASSPKRTSGFTDTQYF.

The J gene is TRBJ2-5, the V gene TRBV5-6; D might be TRBD1 (6 bases). Germline V lookup: CDR1 SGHDT, CDR2 YYEEEE. This CDR3 is built from 14 residues. V gave up 0 bases and J gave up 7 bases, with 13 bases separating them. CDR3 residues: CASSLAPRGRTQYF. In DNA, the CDR3 is TGTGCCAGCAGCTTGGCCCCAAGGGGGAGGACCCAGTACTTC. Variable domain in full (rest from reference TRBV5-6 and TRBJ2-5): DAGVTQSPTHLIKTRGQQVTLRCSPKSGHDTVSWYQQALGQGPQFIFQYYEEEERQRGNFPDRFSGHQFPNYSSELNVNALLLGDSALYLCASSLAPRGRTQYFGPGTRLLVL.

This clone was seen a few times. The DNA for the CDR3 is TGTGCCAGCAGTTTAAACGGTGAAGCTTTCTTT. It translates to CASSLNGEAFF. The rearrangement uses TRBV28 and TRBJ1-1; D not resolved. The germline V and J ends were trimmed by 2 bases and 7 bases, with 5 bases remaining between them. From germline, CDR1 is MDHEN and CDR2 SYDVKM. The CDR3 is 11 amino acids.

The rearrangement links TRBV2 to TRBJ2-5; 8 bases are a match to TRBD1. Germline CDR1 SNHLY, CDR2 FYNNEI. Trimming took 4 bases from V and 3 from J; bases not matched to a gene: 1. The CDR3 is made up of 13 amino acids. For the CDR3, the DNA is TGTGCCAGCAGTGTGGACAGGGAAGAGACCCAGTACTTC. Its translation: CASSVDREETQYF.